This T cell receptor beta chain was identified in a study of T cell responses to AZD1222 COVID-19 vaccine. Notes on the study in general: Among AZD1222 vaccinees, only six or seven were seropositive at baseline. No day 14 peak samples; only post-peak repertoires were characterized.

About this clone itself: Its matching antigen is unknown.

The V and J ends lost 2 bases and 5 bases, in that order; junction bases with no gene match: 8. CDR3 length: 15 residues. Per germline, CDR1 SNHLY and CDR2 FYNNEI. Produced via immunoSEQ multiplex PCR; TCRdb's table is partial and in-frame only. The repertoire holds under 200,000 clones, 80% to 95% seen once, with roughly 3.8% in the top ten. The material sequenced was peripheral blood, taken on day 0 of AZD1222 vaccination. J is TRBJ1-1 and V is TRBV2, with 7 positions matching TRBD1. This TCR came from an adult in good health. The chain's CDR3 is CASSEQGEGRTEAFF. CDR3 coding DNA: TGTGCCAGCAGTGAACAGGGGGAAGGAAGGACTGAAGCTTTCTTT.